The 22 T cell receptor beta chains below all came from one sample that was sequenced in a study of PD-1 blockade in classical Hodgkin lymphoma (dated by TCRdb to about 2020). The time point label for this specimen denotes: cycle 4 day 1 (C4D1), after less than 7 weeks of nivolumab. All trial patients had relapsed after autologous stem cell transplantation, with cohorts A, B and C differing in prior brentuximab vedotin exposure. The library was produced with the immunoSEQ multiplex PCR assay. TCRdb holds this immuneACCESS table with in-frame rearrangements only. Some clones are missing; in checked studies, unresolved V genes explain under half, and the rest has no known cause. The sample has about 93,000 clones on record, roughly 78% of them singletons. Over 8% of the sample lies in the top ten. Sequences were derived from peripheral blood mononuclear cells (PBMCs), sampled before the fourth cycle of nivolumab. These TCRs come from a human donor with classical Hodgkin lymphoma.

This chain uses TRBV6-1 with TRBJ2-7, with 7 nucleotides matching TRBD2. Germline-derived CDR1 and CDR2 are MNHNS and SASEGT. The trim removed 4 bases at V and 3 bases at J, leaving 12 bases unmatched. CDR3 size: 16 residues. The CDR3 nucleotides read TGTGCCAGCAGTGCCCGGGTGAGGGACTACGGCTACGAGCAGTACTTC. Protein sequence: CASSARVRDYGYEQYF.

This chain links TRBV7-2 with TRBJ2-3; D gene uncertain. Trimming took off 5 bases at V and 6 bases at J, with 9 bases between the two ends. Germline loops: CDR1 SGHTA, CDR2 FQGNSA. This CDR3 spans 12 amino acids. CDR3 in amino acids: CASSPRPDTQYF. DNA for the CDR3: TGTGCCAGCAGCCCCCGCCCCGATACGCAGTATTTT.

The chain employs TRBV7-3 and TRBJ2-7, with 15 bases identical to TRBD2. After removal of 4 bases from V and 5 bases from J, the junction contained 3 bases not matched to a gene. Germline V lookup: CDR1 SGHTA, CDR2 FQGTGA. The CDR3 consists of 15 residues. The CDR3 region has the DNA TGTGCCAGCAGCTCGGGACTAGCGGGGGGCAACGAGCAGTACTTC. Translated, it gives CASSSGLAGGNEQYF.

The chain is built from TRBV7-9 and TRBJ1-2, with D perhaps TRBD1 (5 bases). The V end was cut by 7 bases, the J end by 5 bases, with 23 bases between. The CDR3 is 16 residues long. The germline V gene has CDR1 SEHNR and CDR2 FQNEAQ (reference sequence). The chain's CDR3 is CASIQASMGGDYGYTF. DNA for the CDR3: TGTGCCAGCATCCAAGCTTCTATGGGGGGTGATTATGGCTACACCTTC. Looking up the rest from reference TRBV7-9 and TRBJ1-2 gives the full variable domain: DTGVSQNPRHKITKRGQNVTFRCDPISEHNRLYWYRQTLGQGPEFLTYFQNEAQLEKSRLLSDRFSAERPKGSFSTLEIQRTEQGDSAMYLCASIQASMGGDYGYTFGSGTRLTVV.

The rearrangement links TRBV4-2 to TRBJ2-3, with 7 bases that match TRBD1. Germline-derived CDR1 and CDR2 are LGHNA and YNFKEQ. J gave up 4 bases and V 0 bases, and 4 bases lay outside the gene matches. The CDR3 length is 15 residues. CDR3 loop: CASSQERQGPDTQYF. As DNA, the CDR3 is TGTGCCAGCAGCCAAGAGCGACAGGGCCCAGATACGCAGTATTTT.

This sequence joins TRBV7-2 and TRBJ2-2; D remains unclear. This CDR3 contains 15 residues. Germline CDR1 is SGHTA and CDR2 is FQGNSA. Trimming shortened V by 10 bases and J by 4 bases, and 19 bases separated the two germline ends. The DNA of the CDR3 is TGTGCCAACCGATCCCGCCAGAGACCCACCGGGGAGCTGTTTTTT. It is translated as CANRSRQRPTGELFF. The complete variable domain, with remaining parts taken from reference TRBV7-2 and TRBJ2-2, reads GAGVSQSPSNKVTEKGKDVELRCDPISGHTALYWYRQSLGQGLEFLIYFQGNSAPDKSGLPSDRFSAERTGGSVSTLTIQRTQQEDSAVYLCANRSRQRPTGELFFGEGSRLTVL.

This clone was observed a handful of times. The V and J genes are TRBV30 and TRBJ1-1; D gene uncertain. The germline gives CDR1 GTSNPN, CDR2 SVGIG (reference sequence). The germline V and J ends were trimmed by 0 bases and 1 base, with 6 bases remaining between them. There are 13 residues in the CDR3. The CDR3 protein is CAWSVSTNTEAFF. CDR3 coding DNA: TGTGCCTGGAGTGTGTCTACGAACACTGAAGCTTTCTTT.

The chain recombines TRBV7-3 with TRBJ2-3, with 9 bases identical to TRBD2. Looked up from germline, CDR1 is SGHTA and CDR2 is FQGTGA. The CDR3 is 21 residues long. Trimming cost V 1 base and J 3 bases; bases outside gene matches: 20. DNA for the CDR3: TGTGCCAGCAGCTTAAAAGCCCTATATAACGCCGGGACTAGCCCAACAGATACGCAGTATTTT. Translation gives CASSLKALYNAGTSPTDTQYF.

The J gene is TRBJ1-1, the V gene TRBV18, with D perhaps matching TRBD1 (5 bases). This CDR3 has 15 amino acids. V gave up 2 bases and J gave up 5 bases, with 15 bases separating them. Germline CDR1 reads KGHSH; CDR2 reads LQKENI. CDR3 residues: CASSPSAGTETEAFF. CDR3 DNA: TGTGCCAGCTCACCATCGGCAGGGACCGAGACTGAAGCTTTCTTT.

The chain uses TRBV18 and TRBJ2-7, with D maybe TRBD2 (5 bases). This CDR3 has 15 amino acids. Trimming pared 6 bases from V and 6 bases from J, leaving 21 bases between. The germline gives CDR1 KGHSH, CDR2 LQKENI. This CDR3 reads CASSPPLAGTSEQYF. In DNA, the CDR3 is TGTGCCAGCTCCCCCCCTTTGGCGGGCACCTCCGAGCAGTACTTC.

The V and J genes are TRBV6-5 and TRBJ1-1; 8 nucleotides agree with TRBD1. This CDR3 region has 13 residues. Germline V gene data show CDR1 as MNHEY and CDR2 as SVGAGI. Trimming removed 4 bases from V and 6 bases from J; junction bases left unmatched: 4. The CDR3 spells CASSFTGGSEAFF. The CDR3 coding sequence is TGTGCCAGCAGTTTTACAGGGGGATCTGAAGCTTTCTTT.

Written as DNA, the CDR3 is TGTGCCAGTAGTCACGGTCCCCAGGGAGAGACCCAGTACTTC. This gives the protein CASSHGPQGETQYF. The chain combines TRBV19 with TRBJ2-5; weak D call: TRBD1 (5 bases). The CDR3 has 14 residues. Trimming took off 5 bases at V and 4 bases at J, with 14 bases between the two ends. Germline lookup yields CDR1 LNHDA and CDR2 SQIVND (reference sequence). The full variable domain, rest sourced from reference TRBV19 and TRBJ2-5, is DGGITQSPKYLFRKEGQNVTLSCEQNLNHDAMYWYRQDPGQGLRLIYYSQIVNDFQKGDIAEGYSVSREKKESFPLTVTSAQKNPTAFYLCASSHGPQGETQYFGPGTRLLVL.

The chain combines TRBV28 with TRBJ1-5, with 11 bases aligning to TRBD1. Germline V gene lookup returns CDR1 MDHEN and CDR2 SYDVKM. The CDR3 loop spans 16 amino acids. The J segment lost 6 bases and the V segment lost 5 bases, leaving 9 bases of the junction unmatched. The CDR3: CASSPIGTGGLQPQHF. The CDR3, as DNA: TGTGCCAGCAGTCCCATCGGGACAGGGGGACTTCAGCCCCAGCATTTT.

This chain joins TRBV9 and TRBJ2-2, with D unresolved. The V gene lost 4 bases and the J gene lost 6 bases, with 10 bases spanning the gap. Germline CDR1 and CDR2: SGDLS and YYNGEE. The CDR3 is 13 amino acids. CDR3 region: CASSTRLAGELFF. In DNA, the CDR3 is TGTGCCAGCAGCACTCGTTTGGCCGGGGAGCTGTTTTTT. The full variable domain, its missing parts supplied by reference TRBV9 and TRBJ2-2, is DSGVTQTPKHLITATGQRVTLRCSPRSGDLSVYWYQQSLDQGLQFLIQYYNGEERAKGNILERFSAQQFPDLHSELNLSSLELGDSALYFCASSTRLAGELFFGEGSRLTVL.

The rearrangement uses TRBV5-4 and TRBJ2-7, with 14 nucleotides matching TRBD2. V was clipped by 4 bases and J by 2 bases; unmatched bases: 5. Germline V gene sequence: CDR1 SGHNT, CDR2 YYREEE (reference sequence). The CDR3 is 16 residues long. This chain's CDR3 is CASSLGTSGGTYEQYF. The CDR3 nucleotides are TGTGCCAGCAGCCTAGGGACTAGCGGGGGTACCTACGAGCAGTACTTC.

V is TRBV6-5 and J is TRBJ2-7; D might be TRBD1 or TRBD2, each matching 7 bases. The V end was cut by 5 bases, the J end by 2 bases, with 16 bases between. Germline V CDR1 and CDR2: MNHEY, SVGAGI. This CDR3 is 15 amino acids long. Here the CDR3 DNA reads TGTGCCAGCAGTAATCAGGGGGGGAATCCCTACGAGCAGTACTTC. Amino acid sequence: CASSNQGGNPYEQYF.

The chain couples TRBV6-1 to TRBJ2-5, with 9 positions matching TRBD1. This CDR3 contains 17 residues. Germline V gives CDR1 MNHNS, CDR2 SASEGT. The V segment lost 4 bases and the J segment 2 bases; nucleotides outside the gene matches: 11. In DNA form, the CDR3 reads TGTGCCAGCAGTGCGCCGTATGCCGGGACAGGGCAAGAGACCCAGTACTTC. This sequence encodes CASSAPYAGTGQETQYF.

The chain is built from TRBV15 and TRBJ2-3; D uncertain. V lost 5 bases to trimming and J lost 2 bases, with 8 bases between them. The CDR3 has 13 amino acids. CDR1 is LNHNV, CDR2 YYDKDF, per germline (reference sequence). The DNA of the CDR3 is TGTGCCACCAGCCCATACCCCACAGATACGCAGTATTTT. Residues: CATSPYPTDTQYF.

The chain has TRBV9 and TRBJ2-2; D is perhaps TRBD2 (5 bases). Germline lookup yields CDR1 SGDLS and CDR2 YYNGEE. The CDR3 is 16 residues long. V was pared by 0 bases and J by 1 base, with 10 bases between. The CDR3 region is CASSVESGKNTGELFF. The CDR3 coding sequence is TGTGCCAGCAGCGTAGAGAGCGGAAAGAACACCGGGGAGCTGTTTTTT.

The chain is built from TRBV6-5 and TRBJ1-2; D unresolved. Trimming shortened V by 0 bases and J by 2 bases, and 7 bases separated the two germline ends. The length of the CDR3 is 14 residues. Per germline, CDR1 MNHEY and CDR2 SVGAGI. DNA of the CDR3: TGTGCCAGCAGTTACTCGGGAGGGAACTATGGCTACACCTTC. Amino acids: CASSYSGGNYGYTF.

The chain links TRBV19 to TRBJ1-2; D gene uncertain. V lost 3 bases to trimming and J lost 0 bases, with 23 bases between them. CDR1 LNHDA and CDR2 SQIVND come from the germline V gene (reference sequence). CDR3 length: 19 amino acids. CDR3: CASSITSIRGQATNYGYTF. In DNA form, the CDR3 reads TGTGCCAGTAGTATTACTTCCATCCGCGGGCAGGCAACTAACTATGGCTACACCTTC.

The table lists this clone with a count of one. V is TRBV19 and J is TRBJ1-2; the D is unclear. The germline V gene encodes CDR1 LNHDA and CDR2 SQIVND (reference sequence). The V end was cut by 7 bases, the J end by 2 bases, with 11 bases between. This CDR3 has 13 amino acids. The CDR3 is CASKTTSNYGYTF. The CDR3 region has the DNA TGTGCCAGTAAAACGACCTCGAACTATGGCTACACCTTC.